Below, one TCR beta chain is given with its context. This entry is derived from a study of blood T cell repertoires in COVID-19. On the study more broadly: The United States, Italy and Spain supplied acute and convalescent COVID-19 samples.

V was trimmed by 7 bases and J by 2 bases, leaving 12 bases between them. Germline V gene data show CDR1 as MNHEY and CDR2 as SVGAGI. The CDR3 sequence is 15 residues long. Repertoires were generated with immunoSEQ multiplex PCR, while TCRdb's copy carries only in-frame clones and drops some. The table records 100,000 to 150,000 clones, 60% to 75% of them present only once. V usage is TRBV6-5 and J usage is TRBJ2-6; tentatively, D is TRBD2 (6 bases). Sequencing was performed on peripheral blood. This clonotype originated in a woman in her 70s with acute or convalescent COVID-19. CDR3 nucleotide sequence: TGTGCCAGCATCCGTTCTAGCGCTGGGGCCAACGTCCTGACTTTC. Its translation: CASIRSSAGANVLTF.